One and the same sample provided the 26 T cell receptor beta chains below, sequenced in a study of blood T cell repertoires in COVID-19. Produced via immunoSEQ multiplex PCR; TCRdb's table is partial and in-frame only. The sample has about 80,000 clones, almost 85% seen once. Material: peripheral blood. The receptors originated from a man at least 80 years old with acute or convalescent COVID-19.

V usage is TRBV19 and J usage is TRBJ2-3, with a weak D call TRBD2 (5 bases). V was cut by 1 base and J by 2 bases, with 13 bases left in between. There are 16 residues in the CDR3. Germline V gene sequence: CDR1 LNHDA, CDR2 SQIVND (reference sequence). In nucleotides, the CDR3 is TGTGCCAGTAGTATAGCGGCTAGCACAGCCACAGATACGCAGTATTTT. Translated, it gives CASSIAASTATDTQYF.

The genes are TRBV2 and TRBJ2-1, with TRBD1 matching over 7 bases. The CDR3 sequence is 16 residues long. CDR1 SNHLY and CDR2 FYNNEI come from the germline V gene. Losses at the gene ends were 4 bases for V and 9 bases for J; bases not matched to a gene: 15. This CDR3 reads CASSAGGIQQRSEQFF. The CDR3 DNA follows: TGTGCCAGCAGTGCAGGGGGAATACAACAGCGCAGTGAGCAGTTCTTC.

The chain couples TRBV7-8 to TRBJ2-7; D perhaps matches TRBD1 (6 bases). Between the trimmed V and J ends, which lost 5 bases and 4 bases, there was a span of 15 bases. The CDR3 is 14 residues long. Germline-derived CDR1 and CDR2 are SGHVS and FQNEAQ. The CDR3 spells CASSDSQGKYEQYF. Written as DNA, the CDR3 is TGTGCCAGCAGCGATTCTCAGGGGAAGTACGAGCAGTACTTC.

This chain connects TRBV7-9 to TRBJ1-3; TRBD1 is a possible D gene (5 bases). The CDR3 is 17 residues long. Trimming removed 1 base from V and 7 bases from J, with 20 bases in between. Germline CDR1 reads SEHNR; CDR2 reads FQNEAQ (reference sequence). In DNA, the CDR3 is TGTGCCAGCAGCTTAGGGGCAGGACAAGGTCTCAGGAACACCATATATTTT. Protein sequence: CASSLGAGQGLRNTIYF.

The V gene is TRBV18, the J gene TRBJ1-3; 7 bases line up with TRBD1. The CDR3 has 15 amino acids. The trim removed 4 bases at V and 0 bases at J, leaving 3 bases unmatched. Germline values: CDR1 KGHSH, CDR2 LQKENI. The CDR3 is CASSRDRISGNTIYF. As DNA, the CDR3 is TGTGCCAGCTCACGGGACAGAATCTCTGGAAACACCATATATTTT.

CDR3 DNA sequence: TGTGCCAGCAGCACTGGGGGCGGGGGGGCTAGCACAGATACGCAGTATTTT. It codes for CASSTGGGGASTDTQYF. The V gene is TRBV5-4, the J gene TRBJ2-3, with 9 positions matching TRBD2. CDR1 is SGHNT and CDR2 is YYREEE in the germline V gene (reference sequence). Germline trimming cut 4 bases from V and 0 bases from J; bases unmatched to any gene: 9. CDR3 length equals 17 residues.

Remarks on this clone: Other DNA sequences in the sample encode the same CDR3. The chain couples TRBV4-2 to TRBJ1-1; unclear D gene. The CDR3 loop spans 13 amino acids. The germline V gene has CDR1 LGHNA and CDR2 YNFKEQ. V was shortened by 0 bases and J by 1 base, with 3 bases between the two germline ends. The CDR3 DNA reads TGTGCCAGCAGCCAAGATCGGAACACTGAAGCTTTCTTT. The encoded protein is CASSQDRNTEAFF.

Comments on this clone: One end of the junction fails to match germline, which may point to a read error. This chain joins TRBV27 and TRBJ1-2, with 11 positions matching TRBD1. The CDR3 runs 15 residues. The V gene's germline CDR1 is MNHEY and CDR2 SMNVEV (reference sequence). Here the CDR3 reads CASSVSGTGGYGYTF. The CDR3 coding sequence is TGTGCCAGCAGTGTATCCGGGACAGGGGGCTATGGCTACACCTTC.

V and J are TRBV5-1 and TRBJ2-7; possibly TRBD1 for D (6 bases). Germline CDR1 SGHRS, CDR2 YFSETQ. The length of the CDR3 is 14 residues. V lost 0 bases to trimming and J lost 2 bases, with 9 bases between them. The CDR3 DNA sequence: TGCGCCAGCAGCTTGGATGGACAGCCCTACGAGCAGTACTTC. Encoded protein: CASSLDGQPYEQYF.

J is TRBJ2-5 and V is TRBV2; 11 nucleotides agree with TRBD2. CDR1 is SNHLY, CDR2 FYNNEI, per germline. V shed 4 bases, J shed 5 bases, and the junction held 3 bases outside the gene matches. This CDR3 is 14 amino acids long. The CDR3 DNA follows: TGTGCCAGCAGTGGACTAGCGGGGCTTGAGACCCAGTACTTC. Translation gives CASSGLAGLETQYF.

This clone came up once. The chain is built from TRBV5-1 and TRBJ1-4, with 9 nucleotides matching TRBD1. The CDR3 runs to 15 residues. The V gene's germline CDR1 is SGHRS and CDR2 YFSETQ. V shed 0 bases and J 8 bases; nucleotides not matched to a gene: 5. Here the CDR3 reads CASSLEGTGLEKLFF. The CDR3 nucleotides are TGCGCCAGCAGCTTGGAAGGGACAGGGCTCGAAAAACTGTTTTTT.

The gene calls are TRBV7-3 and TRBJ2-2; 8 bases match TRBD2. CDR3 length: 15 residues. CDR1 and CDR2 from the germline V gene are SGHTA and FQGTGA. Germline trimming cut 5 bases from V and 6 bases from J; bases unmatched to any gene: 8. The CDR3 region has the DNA TGTGCCAGCAGCCCGGGACTAGTAAGAGCCGGGGAGCTGTTTTTT. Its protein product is CASSPGLVRAGELFF.

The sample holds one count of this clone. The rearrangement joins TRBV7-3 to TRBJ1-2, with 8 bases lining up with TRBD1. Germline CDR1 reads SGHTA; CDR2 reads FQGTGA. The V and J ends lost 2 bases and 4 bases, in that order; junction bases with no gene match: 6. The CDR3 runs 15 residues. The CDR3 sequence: CASSLEPGGRYGYTF. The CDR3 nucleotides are TGTGCCAGCAGCTTAGAACCAGGGGGCCGCTATGGCTACACCTTC.

The CDR3 nucleotides read TGTGCCAGTAGTATATCGGGGTCGGGTGAAGCTTTCTTT. Translated, it gives CASSISGSGEAFF. This chain joins TRBV19 and TRBJ1-1; D is uncertain. CDR1 and CDR2 from the germline V gene are LNHDA and SQIVND (reference sequence). The CDR3 contains 13 residues. V was clipped by 2 bases and J by 7 bases, with 11 bases between them.

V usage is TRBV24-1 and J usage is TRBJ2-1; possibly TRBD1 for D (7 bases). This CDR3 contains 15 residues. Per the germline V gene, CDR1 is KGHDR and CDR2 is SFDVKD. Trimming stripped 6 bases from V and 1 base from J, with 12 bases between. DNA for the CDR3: TGTGCCACCAGTCCAGCAGGGGGGTCCTACAATGAGCAGTTCTTC. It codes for CATSPAGGSYNEQFF.

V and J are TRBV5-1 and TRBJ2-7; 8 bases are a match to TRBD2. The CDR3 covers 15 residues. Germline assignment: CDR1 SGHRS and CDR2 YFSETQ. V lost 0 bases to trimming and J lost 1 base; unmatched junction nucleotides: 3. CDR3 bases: TGCGCCAGCAGCTTGGGAGCGGGGGAGTCCTACGAGCAGTACTTC. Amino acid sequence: CASSLGAGESYEQYF.

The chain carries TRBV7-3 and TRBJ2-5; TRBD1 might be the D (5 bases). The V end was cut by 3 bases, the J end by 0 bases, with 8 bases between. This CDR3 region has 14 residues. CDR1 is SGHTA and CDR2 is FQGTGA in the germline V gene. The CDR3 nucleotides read TGTGCCAGCAGCTTCTCAGGGAACCAAGAGACCCAGTACTTC. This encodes CASSFSGNQETQYF.

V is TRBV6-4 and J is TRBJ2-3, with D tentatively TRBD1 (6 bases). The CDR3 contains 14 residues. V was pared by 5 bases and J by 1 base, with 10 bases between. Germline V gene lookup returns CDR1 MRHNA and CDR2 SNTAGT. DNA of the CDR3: TGTGCCAGCAGTTCGACAGGTCGCACAGATACGCAGTATTTT. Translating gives CASSSTGRTDTQYF.

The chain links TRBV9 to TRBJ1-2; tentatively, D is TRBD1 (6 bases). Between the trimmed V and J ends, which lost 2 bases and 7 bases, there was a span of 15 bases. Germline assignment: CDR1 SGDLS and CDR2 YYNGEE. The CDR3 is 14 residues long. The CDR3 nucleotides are TGTGCCAGCAGCGTCGGGGGGGCGCAGGGTGGCTACACCTTC. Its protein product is CASSVGGAQGGYTF.

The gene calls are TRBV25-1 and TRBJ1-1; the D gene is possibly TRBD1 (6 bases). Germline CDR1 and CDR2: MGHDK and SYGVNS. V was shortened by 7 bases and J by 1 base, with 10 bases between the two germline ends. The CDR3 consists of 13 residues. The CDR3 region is CASKVGANTEAFF. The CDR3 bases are TGTGCCAGCAAGGTGGGGGCGAACACTGAAGCTTTCTTT.

The CDR3 bases are TGTGCCAGCAGCTTAGCCGCTAGCGACCCTAGCACAGATACGCAGTATTTT. The encoded protein is CASSLAASDPSTDTQYF. This rearrangement joins TRBV7-8 to TRBJ2-3, with D possibly matching TRBD2 (6 bases). V lost 0 bases and J lost 0, with 13 bases in between. In germline, CDR1 is SGHVS, CDR2 FQNEAQ. This CDR3 is 17 amino acids long.

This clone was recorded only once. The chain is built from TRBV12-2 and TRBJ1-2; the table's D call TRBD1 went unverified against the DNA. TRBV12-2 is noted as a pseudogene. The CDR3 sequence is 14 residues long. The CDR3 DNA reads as TGTGCAAGTCGCTTAGAACGACAGGGGAATGGCTACACCTTC. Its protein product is CASRLERQGNGYTF.

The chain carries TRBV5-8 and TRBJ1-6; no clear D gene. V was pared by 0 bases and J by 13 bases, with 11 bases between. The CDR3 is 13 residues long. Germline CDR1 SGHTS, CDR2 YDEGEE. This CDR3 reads CASSLAEGYPLHF. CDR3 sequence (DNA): TGTGCCAGCAGCTTGGCCGAGGGTTATCCCCTCCACTTT.

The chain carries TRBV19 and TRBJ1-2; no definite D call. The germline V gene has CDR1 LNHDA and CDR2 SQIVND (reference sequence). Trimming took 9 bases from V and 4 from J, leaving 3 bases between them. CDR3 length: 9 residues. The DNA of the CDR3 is TGTGCCAGCTCCTATGGCTACACCTTC. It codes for CASSYGYTF. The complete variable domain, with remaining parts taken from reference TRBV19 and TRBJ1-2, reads DGGITQSPKYLFRKEGQNVTLSCEQNLNHDAMYWYRQDPGQGLRLIYYSQIVNDFQKGDIAEGYSVSREKKESFPLTVTSAQKNPTAFYLCASSYGYTFGSGTRLTVV.

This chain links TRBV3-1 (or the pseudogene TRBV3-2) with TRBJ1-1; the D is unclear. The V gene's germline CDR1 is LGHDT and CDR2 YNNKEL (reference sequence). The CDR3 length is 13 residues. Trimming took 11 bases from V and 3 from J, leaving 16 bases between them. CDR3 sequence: CAVRQDLYTEAFF. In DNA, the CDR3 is TGTGCCGTTAGGCAGGATTTATACACTGAAGCTTTCTTT.

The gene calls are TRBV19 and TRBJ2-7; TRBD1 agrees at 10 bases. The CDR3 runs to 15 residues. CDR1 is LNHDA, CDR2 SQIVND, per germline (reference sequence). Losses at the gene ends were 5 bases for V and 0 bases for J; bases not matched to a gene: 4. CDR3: CASSGGDRGSYEQYF. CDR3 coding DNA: TGTGCCAGTAGTGGAGGGGACAGGGGCTCCTACGAGCAGTACTTC.